This T cell receptor (beta chain) was profiled in a study of T cell repertoires in aging, cancer and after chemotherapy. Worth noting for this clonotype: An end of the junction differs from the germline gene, which may be a read error.

Rearranged V-D-J TRB sequences were amplified with a mixed TRB-A/B primer pool. TCRdb itself ran the multiplex PCR reads through MiXCR, one entry per CDR3 protein. Among around 2,100 distinct CDR3 sequences, more than 25% were seen once, and the ten largest hold about 8.3%. This CDR3 has 15 amino acids. Germline loops: CDR1 LGHNA, CDR2 YNFKEQ. Amplification of TCR beta used genomic DNA extracted from peripheral blood. The sample taken for sequencing was blood. The TCR originated in a human donor with a solid tumor. The chain combines TRBV4-2 with TRBJ2-1, with D maybe TRBD2 (6 bases). The chain's CDR3 is CASSQDRQRAPGQFF. CDR3 bases: TGCGCCAGCAGCCAAGATAGGCAGCGGGCTCCGGGGCAGTTCTTC.